This entry describes one T cell receptor beta chain. Some clones are missing from TCRdb's copy, which holds only in-frame ones; the method was immunoSEQ multiplex PCR. The profile covers some 160,000 clones, with about 80% appearing a single time and around 3.7% taken by the ten largest. This CDR3 is built from 15 residues. The V and J ends lost 5 bases and 0 bases respectively, with 11 bases between them. Germline CDR1 is LNHDA and CDR2 is SQIVND (reference sequence). The sample is drawn from a study of blood T cell repertoires in COVID-19. The specimen was PBMCs or T cells enriched from blood (not recorded which). This receptor was obtained from an older woman who had recovered from COVID-19. The chain links TRBV19 to TRBJ2-1; a possible D gene is TRBD1 (6 bases). CDR3 region: CASSADRSSYNEQFF. The CDR3 DNA follows: TGTGCCAGTAGTGCCGACAGGAGCTCCTACAATGAGCAGTTCTTC. Together with reference TRBV19 and TRBJ2-1, the CDR3 gives the full variable domain: DGGITQSPKYLFRKEGQNVTLSCEQNLNHDAMYWYRQDPGQGLRLIYYSQIVNDFQKGDIAEGYSVSREKKESFPLTVTSAQKNPTAFYLCASSADRSSYNEQFFGPGTRLTVL.